This T cell receptor beta chain comes out of a study of CD8 T cells in ankylosing spondylitis. TCRdb re-called the 5' RACE reads through MiXCR, storing one row per CDR3 protein. This repertoire shows about 210,000 distinct CDR3 sequences, around 7.9% found once; its top ten account for 13% to 15%. General study findings and limits: What seemed typical of ankylosing spondylitis blood was a TCR beta motif built from eight highly homologous variants.

This clonotype was observed many times. Its antigen is unidentified. The CDR3 is made up of 15 amino acids. The ends were cut back, 1 base at V and 1 base at J, with 10 bases in the middle. This chain connects TRBV12-3 or TRBV12-4 to TRBJ2-5; D gene uncertain. The receptor was derived from a male donor with ankylosing spondylitis. Sequencing was carried out using blood, either unsorted or a sorted T cell fraction (not recorded which). DNA of the CDR3: TGTGCCAGCAGTTTAGACGGCGGTACCCAAGAGACCCAGTACTTC. Translation: CASSLDGGTQETQYF.